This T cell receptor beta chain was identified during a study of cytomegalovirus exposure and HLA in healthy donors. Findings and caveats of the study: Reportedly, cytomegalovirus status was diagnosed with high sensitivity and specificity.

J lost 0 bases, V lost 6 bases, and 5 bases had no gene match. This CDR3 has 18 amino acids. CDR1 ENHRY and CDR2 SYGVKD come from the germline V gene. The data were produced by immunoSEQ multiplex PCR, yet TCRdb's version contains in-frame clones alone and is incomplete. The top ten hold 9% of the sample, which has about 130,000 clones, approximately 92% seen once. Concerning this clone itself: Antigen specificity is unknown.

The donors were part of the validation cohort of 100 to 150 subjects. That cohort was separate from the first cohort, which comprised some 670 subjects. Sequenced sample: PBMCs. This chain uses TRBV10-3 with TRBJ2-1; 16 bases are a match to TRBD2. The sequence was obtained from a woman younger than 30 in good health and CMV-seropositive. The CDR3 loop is CAIRPGLAGGSSYNEQFF. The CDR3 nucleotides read TGTGCCATCAGACCGGGACTAGCGGGGGGGAGCTCCTACAATGAGCAGTTCTTC.